Below are 3 T cell receptor beta chains sequenced from a single sample in a study of blood T cell repertoires in COVID-19. Libraries were prepared by immunoSEQ multiplex PCR; TCRdb keeps only in-frame clonotypes and omits some of them. The sample lists some 47,000 clones; roughly 80% were seen once. Sequencing used peripheral blood. The receptors come from a human donor in a cohort sampled during active COVID-19.

The chain links TRBV6-5 to TRBJ2-1, with 11 bases identical to TRBD1. The CDR3 totals 15 residues. Trimming at V came to 9 bases and at J to 6 bases, leaving 10 bases not matched to a gene. Germline V gene sequence: CDR1 MNHEY, CDR2 SVGAGI. As DNA, the CDR3 is TGTGCCAGTAAATCCGGGACAGGGGGTCGCAATGAGCAGTTCTTC. Its translation is CASKSGTGGRNEQFF.

V is TRBV7-9 and J is TRBJ2-5, with 9 bases matching TRBD2. The CDR3 loop spans 16 amino acids. The V gene's germline CDR1 is SEHNR and CDR2 FQNEAQ (reference sequence). Unmatched junction bases numbered 8, after V lost 4 bases and J lost 2 bases. CDR3 nucleotides: TGTGCCAGCAGCTCTCTCAGCGGGGGGTCTCAAGAGACCCAGTACTTC. Amino acid sequence: CASSSLSGGSQETQYF.

J is TRBJ2-7 and V is TRBV5-4, with 14 bases aligning to TRBD2. J lost 3 bases, V lost 4 bases, and 6 bases had no gene match. The length of the CDR3 is 16 residues. Germline CDR1 reads SGHNT; CDR2 reads YYREEE (reference sequence). CDR3 sequence: CASSPTSGGAGYEQYF. As DNA, the CDR3 is TGTGCCAGCAGCCCGACTAGCGGGGGGGCGGGCTACGAGCAGTACTTC.